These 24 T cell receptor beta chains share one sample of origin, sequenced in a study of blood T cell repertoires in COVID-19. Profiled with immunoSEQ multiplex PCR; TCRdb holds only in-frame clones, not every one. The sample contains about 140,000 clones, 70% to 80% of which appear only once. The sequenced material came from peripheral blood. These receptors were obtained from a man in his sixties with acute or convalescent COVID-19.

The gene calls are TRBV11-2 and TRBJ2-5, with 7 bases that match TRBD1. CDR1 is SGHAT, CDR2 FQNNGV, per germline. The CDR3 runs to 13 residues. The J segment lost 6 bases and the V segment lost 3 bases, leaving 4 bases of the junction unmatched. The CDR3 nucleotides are TGTGCCAGCAGCTTCGAGGGGGCGCAGACCCAGTACTTC. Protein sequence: CASSFEGAQTQYF.

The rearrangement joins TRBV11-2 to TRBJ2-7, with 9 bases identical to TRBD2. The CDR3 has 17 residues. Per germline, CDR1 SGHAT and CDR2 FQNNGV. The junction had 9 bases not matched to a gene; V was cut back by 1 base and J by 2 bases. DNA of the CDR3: TGTGCCAGCAGCTTAGGTATCCTGACTAGCGGAGCCTACGAGCAGTACTTC. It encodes CASSLGILTSGAYEQYF.

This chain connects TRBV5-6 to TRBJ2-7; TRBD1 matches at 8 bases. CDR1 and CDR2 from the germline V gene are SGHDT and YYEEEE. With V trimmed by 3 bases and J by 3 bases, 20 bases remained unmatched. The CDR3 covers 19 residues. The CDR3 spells CASSSQGDKSAGGIYEQYF. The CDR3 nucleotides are TGTGCCAGCAGCTCACAAGGGGATAAATCGGCAGGGGGCATCTACGAGCAGTACTTC.

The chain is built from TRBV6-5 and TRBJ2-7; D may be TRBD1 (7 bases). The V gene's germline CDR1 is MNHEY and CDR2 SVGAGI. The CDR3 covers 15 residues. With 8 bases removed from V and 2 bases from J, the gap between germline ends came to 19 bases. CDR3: CASSRAGQQPYEQYF. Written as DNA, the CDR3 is TGTGCCAGCTCTAGGGCGGGACAGCAACCCTACGAGCAGTACTTC.

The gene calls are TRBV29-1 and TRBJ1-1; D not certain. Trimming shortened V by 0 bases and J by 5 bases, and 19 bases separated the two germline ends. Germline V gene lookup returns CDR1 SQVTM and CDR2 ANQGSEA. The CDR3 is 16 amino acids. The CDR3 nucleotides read TGCAGCGTTGAAGATTTATCGGGGTTCGGAGGAACTGAAGCTTTCTTT. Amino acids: CSVEDLSGFGGTEAFF.

The CDR3 DNA sequence: TGTGCCAGCAGCTTGGTACTAGCGGGAGGGGCTGGAAATGAGCAGTTCTTC. As protein: CASSLVLAGGAGNEQFF. The chain has TRBV5-6 and TRBJ2-1; 13 bases line up with TRBD2. CDR1 is SGHDT and CDR2 is YYEEEE in the germline V gene. This CDR3 has 17 amino acids. Trimming cost V 0 bases and J 7 bases; bases outside gene matches: 7.

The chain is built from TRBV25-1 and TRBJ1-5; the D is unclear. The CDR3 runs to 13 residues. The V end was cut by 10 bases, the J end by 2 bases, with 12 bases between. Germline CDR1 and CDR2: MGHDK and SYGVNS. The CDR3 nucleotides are TGTGCCACCGGGAGGGATGGCAATCAGCCCCAGCATTTT. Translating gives CATGRDGNQPQHF.

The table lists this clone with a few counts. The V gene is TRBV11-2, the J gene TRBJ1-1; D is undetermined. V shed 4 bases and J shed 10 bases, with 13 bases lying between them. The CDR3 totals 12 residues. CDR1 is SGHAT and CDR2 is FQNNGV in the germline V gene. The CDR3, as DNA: TGTGCCAGCAGCTCGTTAAATTCAGTAGCTTTCTTT. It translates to CASSSLNSVAFF.

The CDR3 is CASSAPRGSYEQYF. The CDR3, as DNA: TGCGCCAGCAGCGCCCCCCGCGGGAGTTACGAGCAGTACTTC. The chain joins TRBV10-2 to TRBJ2-7; 7 nucleotides match TRBD2. After removal of 6 bases from V and 4 bases from J, the junction contained 9 bases not matched to a gene. The germline V gene has CDR1 WSHSY and CDR2 SAAADI. The CDR3 contains 14 residues.

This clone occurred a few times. The DNA of the CDR3 is TGTGCCTGGAGTCCCCGGACAGGGGAGGGGGTTGCGCGGCCCCAGCATTTT. This encodes CAWSPRTGEGVARPQHF. The gene calls are TRBV30 and TRBJ1-5; 9 nucleotides line up with TRBD1. Per germline, CDR1 GTSNPN and CDR2 SVGIG (reference sequence). The ends lost 2 bases at V and 9 bases at J; junction bases unmatched: 17. The CDR3 sequence is 17 residues long.

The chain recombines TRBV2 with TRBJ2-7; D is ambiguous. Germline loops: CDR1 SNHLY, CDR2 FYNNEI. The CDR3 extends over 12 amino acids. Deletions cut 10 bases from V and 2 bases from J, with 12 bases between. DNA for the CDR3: TGTGCCAACAGACTTCCCCCCTACGAGCAGTACTTC. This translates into CANRLPPYEQYF.

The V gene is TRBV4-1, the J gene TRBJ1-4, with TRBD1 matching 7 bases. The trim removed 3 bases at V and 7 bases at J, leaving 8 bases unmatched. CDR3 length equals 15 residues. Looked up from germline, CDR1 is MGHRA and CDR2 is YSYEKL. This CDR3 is CASSQSGQIPEKLFF. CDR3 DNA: TGCGCCAGCAGCCAGTCGGGACAGATACCTGAAAAACTGTTTTTT.

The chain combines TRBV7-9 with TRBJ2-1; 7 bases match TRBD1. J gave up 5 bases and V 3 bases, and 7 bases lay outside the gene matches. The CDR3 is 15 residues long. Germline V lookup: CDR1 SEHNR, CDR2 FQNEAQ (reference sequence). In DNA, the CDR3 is TGTGCCAGCAGCTTCGGACAGGTGGGGGACAATGAGCAGTTCTTC. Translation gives CASSFGQVGDNEQFF.

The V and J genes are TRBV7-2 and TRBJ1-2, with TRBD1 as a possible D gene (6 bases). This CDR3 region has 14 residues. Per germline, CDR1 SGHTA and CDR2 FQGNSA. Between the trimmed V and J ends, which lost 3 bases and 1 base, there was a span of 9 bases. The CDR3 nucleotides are TGTGCCAGCAGCTTGTTACAGGGTAACTATGGCTACACCTTC. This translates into CASSLLQGNYGYTF.

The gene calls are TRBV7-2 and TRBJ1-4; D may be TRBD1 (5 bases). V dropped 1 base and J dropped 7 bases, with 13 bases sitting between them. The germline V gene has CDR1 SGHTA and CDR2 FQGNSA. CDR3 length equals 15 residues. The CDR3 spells CASSLGGRASEKLFF. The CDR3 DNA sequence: TGTGCCAGCAGCTTAGGGGGCAGGGCCTCTGAAAAACTGTTTTTT.

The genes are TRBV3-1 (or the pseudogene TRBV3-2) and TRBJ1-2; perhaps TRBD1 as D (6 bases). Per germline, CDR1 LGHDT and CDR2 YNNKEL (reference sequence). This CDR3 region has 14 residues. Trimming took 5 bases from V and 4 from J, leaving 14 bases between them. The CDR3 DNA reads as TGTGCCAGCAGCGCGGGGGGCGCGGGCTATGGCTACACCTTC. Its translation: CASSAGGAGYGYTF.

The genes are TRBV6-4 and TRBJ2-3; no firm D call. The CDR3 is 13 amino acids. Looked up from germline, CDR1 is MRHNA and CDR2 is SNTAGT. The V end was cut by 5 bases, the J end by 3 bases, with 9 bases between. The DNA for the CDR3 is TGTGCCAGCAGTTTAGAGAGGACAGATACGCAGTATTTT. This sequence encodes CASSLERTDTQYF.

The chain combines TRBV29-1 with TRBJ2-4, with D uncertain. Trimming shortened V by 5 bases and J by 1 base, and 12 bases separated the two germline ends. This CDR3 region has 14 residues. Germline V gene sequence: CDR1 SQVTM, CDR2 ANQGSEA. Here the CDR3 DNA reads TGCAGCGTTCAAAACCCCGGGGCCAAAAACATTCAGTACTTC. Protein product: CSVQNPGAKNIQYF.

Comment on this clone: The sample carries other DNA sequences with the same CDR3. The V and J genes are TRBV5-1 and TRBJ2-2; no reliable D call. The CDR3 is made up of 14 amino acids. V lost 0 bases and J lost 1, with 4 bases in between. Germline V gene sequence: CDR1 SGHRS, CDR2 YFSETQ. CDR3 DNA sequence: TGCGCCAGCAGCTTGGGAGGGAACACCGGGGAGCTGTTTTTT. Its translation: CASSLGGNTGELFF.

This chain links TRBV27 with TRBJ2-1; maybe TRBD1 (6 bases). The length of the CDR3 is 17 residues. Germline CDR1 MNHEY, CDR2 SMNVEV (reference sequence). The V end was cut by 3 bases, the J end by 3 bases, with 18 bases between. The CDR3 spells CASSFRLGQGLYNEQFF. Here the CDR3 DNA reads TGTGCCAGCAGTTTTCGCTTGGGTCAGGGGCTCTACAATGAGCAGTTCTTC.

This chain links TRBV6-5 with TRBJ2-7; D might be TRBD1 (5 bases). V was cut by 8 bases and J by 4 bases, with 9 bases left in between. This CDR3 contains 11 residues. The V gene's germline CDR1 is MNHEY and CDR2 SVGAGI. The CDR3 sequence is CASSDRYEQYF. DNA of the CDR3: TGTGCCAGCTCCGACAGATACGAGCAGTACTTC.

CDR3 protein: CASSPVRGTLGAQHF. The CDR3 DNA reads as TGTGCCAGCTCCCCTGTGCGGGGGACCCTAGGGGCCCAGCATTTT. The chain carries TRBV7-8 and TRBJ1-5, with D perhaps matching TRBD1 (5 bases). The CDR3 is 15 amino acids. The V end was cut by 8 bases, the J end by 11 bases, with 25 bases between. The germline V gene has CDR1 SGHVS and CDR2 FQNEAQ.

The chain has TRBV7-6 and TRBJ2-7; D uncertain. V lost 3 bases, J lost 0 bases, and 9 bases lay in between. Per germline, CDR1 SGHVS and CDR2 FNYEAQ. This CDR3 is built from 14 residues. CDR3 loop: CASSLTQSSYEQYF. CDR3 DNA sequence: TGTGCCAGCAGCTTGACACAGAGCTCCTACGAGCAGTACTTC.

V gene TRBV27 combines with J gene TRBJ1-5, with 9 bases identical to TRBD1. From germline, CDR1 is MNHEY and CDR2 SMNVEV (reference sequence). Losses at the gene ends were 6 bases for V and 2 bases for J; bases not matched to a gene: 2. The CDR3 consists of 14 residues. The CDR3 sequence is CASRGQGRNQPQHF. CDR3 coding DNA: TGTGCCAGCAGGGGACAGGGTCGCAATCAGCCCCAGCATTTT.